These 18 T cell receptor beta chains came from one sample sequenced in a study of blood T cell repertoires in COVID-19. Profiled with immunoSEQ multiplex PCR; TCRdb holds only in-frame clones, not every one. In the table there are roughly 240,000 clones, approximately 85% of which are singletons. The sample consisted of PBMCs or T cells enriched from blood (not recorded which). Source of these receptors: a woman aged 45-65 years with acute COVID-19.

V is TRBV9 and J is TRBJ1-6; D remains ambiguous. Per germline, CDR1 SGDLS and CDR2 YYNGEE. V was cut by 0 bases and J by 14 bases, with 9 bases left in between. This CDR3 contains 12 residues. The CDR3 reads CASSVGPPSLHF. The DNA for the CDR3 is TGTGCCAGCAGCGTAGGGCCCCCATCCCTCCACTTT. The full variable domain, completed using reference TRBV9 and TRBJ1-6, is DSGVTQTPKHLITATGQRVTLRCSPRSGDLSVYWYQQSLDQGLQFLIQYYNGEERAKGNILERFSAQQFPDLHSELNLSSLELGDSALYFCASSVGPPSLHFGNGTRLTVT.

J is TRBJ1-2 and V is TRBV7-2; TRBD1 matches at 7 bases. Germline V gene data show CDR1 as SGHTA and CDR2 as FQGNSA. The CDR3 totals 13 residues. V shed 1 base and J 5 bases; nucleotides not matched to a gene: 1. The CDR3 DNA is TGTGCCAGCAGCTTAGAACAGGGGTATGGCTACACCTTC. Translating it yields CASSLEQGYGYTF.

V gene TRBV5-4 combines with J gene TRBJ1-2; 8 positions agree with TRBD1. Germline V gene sequence: CDR1 SGHNT, CDR2 YYREEE (reference sequence). The V and J ends lost 0 bases and 6 bases, in that order; junction bases with no gene match: 4. The CDR3 has 14 residues. CDR3 residues: CASSLGTGRNGYTF. The CDR3 coding sequence is TGTGCCAGCAGCTTGGGGACAGGGAGAAATGGCTACACCTTC. Filled out from reference TRBV5-4 and TRBJ1-2, the complete variable domain reads ETGVTQSPTHLIKTRGQQVTLRCSSQSGHNTVSWYQQALGQGPQFIFQYYREEENGRGNFPPRFSGLQFPNYSSELNVNALELDDSALYLCASSLGTGRNGYTFGSGTRLTVV.

The V call is TRBV5-1, the J call TRBJ2-5; 10 nucleotides line up with TRBD2. J was trimmed by 2 bases and V by 0 bases; bases with no gene match: 4. The CDR3 runs to 16 residues. Germline-derived CDR1 and CDR2 are SGHRS and YFSETQ. CDR3 loop: CASSLGLAGDQETQYF. CDR3 DNA sequence: TGCGCCAGCAGCTTGGGACTAGCGGGCGATCAAGAGACCCAGTACTTC.

The chain couples TRBV5-1 to TRBJ2-7; 7 positions agree with TRBD2. J was trimmed by 2 bases and V by 4 bases; bases with no gene match: 15. The CDR3 spans 17 residues. Germline CDR1 and CDR2: SGHRS and YFSETQ. This chain's CDR3 is CASSAITGGLGAYEQYF. The DNA of the CDR3 is TGCGCCAGCAGCGCCATTACGGGAGGCCTAGGGGCCTACGAGCAGTACTTC.

V and J are TRBV10-3 and TRBJ1-2; 11 bases agree with TRBD1. Per the germline V gene, CDR1 is ENHRY and CDR2 is SYGVKD. This CDR3 contains 13 residues. V shed 11 bases and J 8 bases; nucleotides not matched to a gene: 10. The CDR3 sequence is CAVAGDRGYGYTF. The CDR3 DNA reads as TGTGCCGTAGCCGGGGACAGGGGGTACGGCTACACCTTC.

The chain links TRBV13 to TRBJ1-1; D is perhaps TRBD1 (5 bases). Germline values: CDR1 PRHDT, CDR2 FYEKMQ (reference sequence). CDR3 size: 14 residues. Trimming shortened V by 6 bases and J by 5 bases, and 16 bases separated the two germline ends. CDR3 sequence: CASSQWGGRTEAFF. The CDR3 DNA reads as TGTGCCAGCAGTCAATGGGGGGGTCGGACTGAAGCTTTCTTT. The complete variable domain, with remaining parts taken from reference TRBV13 and TRBJ1-1, reads AAGVIQSPRHLIKEKRETATLKCYPIPRHDTVYWYQQGPGQDPQFLISFYEKMQSDKGSIPDRFSAQQFSDYHSELNMSSLELGDSALYFCASSQWGGRTEAFFGQGTRLTVV.

The CDR3 spells CASSKEGIEKLFF. Written as DNA, the CDR3 is TGCGCCAGCAGCAAGGAGGGCATTGAAAAACTGTTTTTT. J is TRBJ1-4 and V is TRBV5-1; no reliable D call. The V and J ends lost 4 bases and 7 bases respectively, with 11 bases between them. The germline V gene encodes CDR1 SGHRS and CDR2 YFSETQ. The CDR3 runs to 13 residues.

The sample holds a few counts of this clone. The chain uses TRBV6-2 or TRBV6-3 and TRBJ1-2, with D possibly matching TRBD1 (6 bases). This CDR3 is 15 amino acids long. From germline, CDR1 is MNHEY and CDR2 SVGEGT. V was shortened by 0 bases and J by 5 bases, with 13 bases between the two germline ends. CDR3 loop: CASSYSQGSIYGYTF. For the CDR3, the DNA is TGTGCCAGCAGTTACTCGCAGGGGTCAATATATGGCTACACCTTC.

The rearrangement uses TRBV2 and TRBJ1-1; D call uncertain. V was pared by 7 bases and J by 1 base, with 7 bases between. The germline gives CDR1 SNHLY, CDR2 FYNNEI. The CDR3 runs 12 residues. The CDR3 region has the DNA TGTGCCAGCAAAGCCGGGAACACTGAAGCTTTCTTT. Protein product: CASKAGNTEAFF.

This clone was detected once. The chain links TRBV7-2 to TRBJ2-5; D not certain. V was pared by 1 base and J by 2 bases, with 14 bases between. From germline, CDR1 is SGHTA and CDR2 FQGNSA. The CDR3 has 16 residues. The CDR3 loop reads CASSLGGLDHQETQYF. The CDR3 DNA reads as TGTGCCAGCAGCTTAGGCGGATTAGACCATCAAGAGACCCAGTACTTC.

The chain has TRBV11-2 and TRBJ2-3; D might be TRBD1 (5 bases). The CDR3 spans 15 residues. V lost 4 bases to trimming and J lost 1 base, with 12 bases between them. The V gene's germline CDR1 is SGHAT and CDR2 FQNNGV. Here the CDR3 reads CASSSRTGGTDTQYF. The CDR3 DNA reads TGTGCCAGCAGCTCCCGTACAGGAGGCACAGATACGCAGTATTTT. The whole variable domain, filled in from reference TRBV11-2 and TRBJ2-3, reads EAGVAQSPRYKIIEKRQSVAFWCNPISGHATLYWYQQILGQGPKLLIQFQNNGVVDDSQLPKDRFSAERLKGVDSTLKIQPAKLEDSAVYLCASSSRTGGTDTQYFGPGTRLTVL.

V and J are TRBV10-1 and TRBJ2-3; D gene ambiguous. Deletions cut 3 bases from V and 0 bases from J, with 7 bases between. The CDR3 length is 14 residues. The germline CDR1 and CDR2 sequences are WNHNN and SYGVQD (reference sequence). CDR3 sequence: CASSEQLSTDTQYF. The CDR3 coding sequence is TGCGCCAGCAGTGAACAGCTTAGCACAGATACGCAGTATTTT.

The chain recombines TRBV2 with TRBJ2-3; D may be TRBD1 (6 bases). Looked up from germline, CDR1 is SNHLY and CDR2 is FYNNEI. V was cut by 1 base and J by 3 bases, with 11 bases left in between. The CDR3 length is 15 residues. For the CDR3, the DNA is TGTGCCAGCAGTGAAGGGCAGGGGTGGACAGATACGCAGTATTTT. Its translation is CASSEGQGWTDTQYF.

This clone has just one count. The J gene is TRBJ1-2, the V gene TRBV19, with a tentative D call TRBD1 (5 bases). The germline V gene encodes CDR1 LNHDA and CDR2 SQIVND (reference sequence). Trimming pared 7 bases from V and 0 bases from J, leaving 15 bases between. The CDR3 sequence is 15 residues long. The CDR3 sequence is CASTVRAQANYGYTF. The CDR3 coding sequence is TGTGCCAGTACAGTCAGGGCCCAAGCTAACTATGGCTACACCTTC.

CDR3 DNA: TGTGCCTGGAGTGCCCCGCACGGACTCTCTGGAAACACCATATATTTT. This encodes CAWSAPHGLSGNTIYF. This rearrangement joins TRBV30 to TRBJ1-3, with D uncertain. Germline CDR1 GTSNPN, CDR2 SVGIG (reference sequence). The CDR3 is made up of 16 amino acids. Trimming cost V 1 base and J 0 bases, with 13 bases left between them.

CDR3 nucleotides: TGTGCCAGCTCATCGACAGGGGGCAAATATGGCTACACCTTC. Protein: CASSSTGGKYGYTF. The gene calls are TRBV18 and TRBJ1-2; 10 positions agree with TRBD1. The CDR3 runs 14 residues. Germline values: CDR1 KGHSH, CDR2 LQKENI. With V trimmed by 5 bases and J by 5 bases, 5 bases remained unmatched. The variable domain in full, completed from reference TRBV18 and TRBJ1-2, reads NAGVMQNPRHLVRRRGQEARLRCSPMKGHSHVYWYRQLPEEGLKFMVYLQKENIIDESGMPKERFSAEFPKEGPSILRIQQVVRGDSAAYFCASSSTGGKYGYTFGSGTRLTVV.

This clone was seen a handful of times. J is TRBJ1-5 and V is TRBV19; D remains ambiguous. The germline V gene encodes CDR1 LNHDA and CDR2 SQIVND (reference sequence). CDR3 length equals 17 residues. Trimming removed 4 bases from V and 0 bases from J, with 16 bases in between. Here the CDR3 DNA reads TGTGCCAGTAGTAACCCAGAATCGTTTTATAGCAATCAGCCCCAGCATTTT. Protein product: CASSNPESFYSNQPQHF.